These 14 T cell receptor beta chains were all obtained from the same sample, sequenced in a study of blood T cell repertoires in COVID-19 (dated by TCRdb to about 2020). Preparation of the library involved the immunoSEQ multiplex PCR assay. TCRdb retrieved this table from immuneACCESS and kept in-frame rearrangements only. Not all clones are present; in checked studies, unresolved V genes account for under half, and no reason is known for the remainder. The sample profile shows about 170,000 clones; approximately 86% of them were found once. The top ten clonotypes cover 7% of the sample. Sequenced material: peripheral blood. Every receptor here comes from an elderly woman in a cohort sampled during active or convalescent COVID-19.

The CDR3 protein is CASSARLDTDTQYF. DNA of the CDR3: TGTGCCAGCAGCGCCCGGTTAGACACAGATACGCAGTATTTT. The chain links TRBV9 to TRBJ2-3; D unclear. V lost 3 bases and J 2 bases, leaving 10 bases between the germline ends. This CDR3 comprises 14 residues. Germline V lookup: CDR1 SGDLS, CDR2 YYNGEE.

V is TRBV6-5 and J is TRBJ2-3, with a possible D match to TRBD2 (7 bases). Germline V gives CDR1 MNHEY, CDR2 SVGAGI. This CDR3 is built from 15 residues. Trimming took off 8 bases at V and 5 bases at J, with 20 bases between the two ends. The CDR3 DNA reads as TGTGCCAGCGTTTGGGCGGGGGCTTGGGGAGATACGCAGTATTTT. This encodes CASVWAGAWGDTQYF.

The chain has TRBV19 and TRBJ2-7, with D perhaps TRBD1 (8 bases). The CDR3 is 14 amino acids. V dropped 6 bases and J dropped 1 base, with 13 bases sitting between them. Germline CDR1 LNHDA, CDR2 SQIVND (reference sequence). CDR3 sequence (DNA): TGTGCCAGTAGGACAGGGGAGGGTTCCTACGAGCAGTACTTC. Protein sequence: CASRTGEGSYEQYF.

The J gene is TRBJ2-1, the V gene TRBV24-1, with D tentatively TRBD2 (6 bases). This CDR3 is built from 20 residues. V lost 3 bases, J lost 0 bases, and 23 bases lay in between. The germline V gene has CDR1 KGHDR and CDR2 SFDVKD. CDR3 region: CATSDTSWSPAINSYNEQFF. In DNA form, the CDR3 reads TGTGCCACCAGTGATACTAGCTGGAGTCCTGCCATTAACTCCTACAATGAGCAGTTCTTC.

This chain connects TRBV19 to TRBJ1-5, with D maybe TRBD1 (6 bases). V was pared by 3 bases and J by 7 bases, with 19 bases between. The CDR3 contains 16 residues. Per germline, CDR1 LNHDA and CDR2 SQIVND (reference sequence). The CDR3 DNA is TGTGCCAGTAGTATGACGGGACACCGGCAAGGACAGCCCCAGCATTTT. Translation: CASSMTGHRQGQPQHF.

The chain is built from TRBV27 and TRBJ1-1; 8 bases agree with TRBD1. The J segment lost 4 bases and the V segment lost 2 bases, leaving 0 bases of the junction unmatched. Germline CDR1 and CDR2: MNHEY and SMNVEV (reference sequence). This CDR3 contains 13 residues. CDR3 coding DNA: TGTGCCAGCAGTTTAACAGGGGGCACTGAAGCTTTCTTT. Protein product: CASSLTGGTEAFF.

This clone was detected a few times. The chain couples TRBV9 to TRBJ2-7; TRBD2 aligns across 11 bases. CDR1 and CDR2 from the germline V gene are SGDLS and YYNGEE. This CDR3 is built from 17 residues. Unmatched junction bases numbered 9, after V lost 3 bases and J lost 1 base. CDR3 region: CASSGEGTSGSSYEQYF. DNA of the CDR3: TGTGCCAGCAGCGGAGAAGGGACTAGCGGATCTTCCTACGAGCAGTACTTC.

This clone was detected a few times. The genes are TRBV7-9 and TRBJ2-3; no firm D call. CDR3 size: 14 residues. Germline CDR1 and CDR2: SEHNR and FQNEAQ (reference sequence). Trimming pared 2 bases from V and 0 bases from J, leaving 6 bases between. The CDR3 sequence: CASSLSVSTDTQYF. In nucleotides, the CDR3 is TGTGCCAGCAGCTTATCGGTTAGCACAGATACGCAGTATTTT.

The rearrangement uses TRBV28 and TRBJ1-1, with D perhaps TRBD1 (6 bases). V was shortened by 8 bases and J by 5 bases, with 21 bases between the two germline ends. CDR3 length equals 15 residues. Germline assignment: CDR1 MDHEN and CDR2 SYDVKM. CDR3 protein: CASLRVGGQGTEAFF. CDR3 coding DNA: TGTGCCAGCCTACGGGTCGGGGGGCAGGGTACTGAAGCTTTCTTT.

The chain uses TRBV28 and TRBJ2-3, with D perhaps TRBD2 (6 bases). Germline lookup yields CDR1 MDHEN and CDR2 SYDVKM. The length of the CDR3 is 13 residues. Trimming removed 6 bases from V and 4 bases from J, with 11 bases in between. In nucleotides, the CDR3 is TGTGCCAGCAGACGCCGGGAGCCAGATACGCAGTATTTT. It encodes CASRRREPDTQYF. Complete variable domain (other parts from reference TRBV28 and TRBJ2-3): DVKVTQSSRYLVKRTGEKVFLECVQDMDHENMFWYRQDPGLGLRLIYFSYDVKMKEKGDIPEGYSVSREKKERFSLILESASTNQTSMYLCASRRREPDTQYFGPGTRLTVL.

The genes are TRBV12-3 or TRBV12-4 and TRBJ1-6, with 7 bases aligning to TRBD1. The CDR3 covers 13 residues. V shed 8 bases and J 6 bases; nucleotides not matched to a gene: 4. CDR3 loop: CASGRQGNSPLHF. CDR3 sequence (DNA): TGTGCCAGCGGTAGACAGGGTAATTCACCCCTCCACTTT.

The gene calls are TRBV7-9 and TRBJ2-7; 12 positions agree with TRBD2. From germline, CDR1 is SEHNR and CDR2 FQNEAQ (reference sequence). This CDR3 comprises 18 residues. The V segment lost 4 bases and the J segment 2 bases; nucleotides outside the gene matches: 12. CDR3 sequence reads: CASSSPPGLAGSTYEQYF. The CDR3 nucleotides read TGTGCCAGCAGCTCCCCGCCCGGACTAGCGGGGTCGACCTACGAGCAGTACTTC. The entire variable domain, with the rest obtained from reference TRBV7-9 and TRBJ2-7, is as follows: DTGVSQNPRHKITKRGQNVTFRCDPISEHNRLYWYRQTLGQGPEFLTYFQNEAQLEKSRLLSDRFSAERPKGSFSTLEIQRTEQGDSAMYLCASSSPPGLAGSTYEQYFGPGTRLTVT.

This clone was detected once. J is TRBJ1-2 and V is TRBV27; D might be TRBD1 (5 bases). This CDR3 comprises 15 residues. V was shortened by 5 bases and J by 8 bases, with 21 bases between the two germline ends. The V gene's germline CDR1 is MNHEY and CDR2 SMNVEV (reference sequence). The CDR3 DNA reads as TGTGCCAGCAGTCCGACCGATGGTCTCCCAGGGGGCTACACCTTC. Protein sequence: CASSPTDGLPGGYTF.

The chain is built from TRBV6-1 and TRBJ1-5; tentative D call: TRBD1 (5 bases). Trimming shortened V by 11 bases and J by 3 bases, and 14 bases separated the two germline ends. The CDR3 has 13 amino acids. Germline assignment: CDR1 MNHNS and CDR2 SASEGT. The CDR3 nucleotides are TGTGCCGGACAAAGGAAAATCAATCAGCCCCAGCATTTT. This encodes CAGQRKINQPQHF.